This T cell receptor (beta chain) was profiled in a study of response to subunit inactivated influenza vaccine. Study-wide findings and caveats: That few new T cells are recruited by each seasonal influenza vaccination was the authors' suggestion.

TCRdb re-derived calls from the RT-PCR reads in MiXCR, one entry per CDR3 protein. Counted here are 450,000 to 700,000 distinct CDR3 sequences, less than 15% occurring once; the ten biggest clones make up approximately 10%. For this clonotype: Its cognate antigen is unknown.

The germline V and J ends were trimmed by 0 bases and 4 bases, with 6 bases remaining between them. CDR3 size: 13 residues. Germline V gives CDR1 MNHEY, CDR2 SMNVEV (reference sequence). Material: PBMCs from blood, obtained 12 days after vaccination. This clonotype was obtained from a man aged 45-65 years who received an inactivated influenza vaccine. V gene TRBV27 combines with J gene TRBJ1-1; D call uncertain. The chain's CDR3 is CASSLSAVTEAFF. CDR3 DNA: TGTGCCAGCAGTTTATCAGCAGTCACTGAAGCTTTCTTT.